This section outlines one T cell receptor (beta chain) sequence together with its context. The age range of participants was 18 to 89 years, with residence in about two dozen US areas. Here immunoSEQ multiplex PCR was the method, and the copy in TCRdb shows in-frame clones only, minus some. The table includes hundreds of thousands of clones, 75% to 90% detected once. The CDR3 covers 15 residues. J gave up 2 bases and V 1 base, and 2 bases lay outside the gene matches. The germline V gene encodes CDR1 SGHDT and CDR2 YYEEEE. This specimen belongs to a study of blood T cell repertoires in COVID-19. Looking at the study overall: The samples span acute and convalescent COVID-19 from the United States, Italy and Spain.

The source of this sequence is a man aged 45-65 years who had been exposed to COVID-19. The chain employs TRBV5-6 and TRBJ2-3; TRBD2 aligns across 9 bases. Sequencing was performed on PBMCs or T cells enriched from blood (not recorded which). CDR3 bases: TGTGCCAGCAGCTTGAGCGGGGGGTACACAGATACGCAGTATTTT. This encodes CASSLSGGYTDTQYF.